This T cell receptor beta chain stems from a study of molecular identifiers for immune sequencing clone quantification. Study observations and caveats: Jurkat TCR RNA that was spiked in from one cell was reportedly detectable among some 1 million naive cells. Beyond 20 RNA copies, clones held over 97% of effector molecules, compared with under 1% in naive cells.

Libraries for naive CD8 T cells, which were made from approximately 20,000 to 1,000,000 sorted cells, drew on 10%, 30% or 50% of the RNA. This CDR3 region has 16 residues. Germline trimming cut 5 bases from V and 7 bases from J; bases unmatched to any gene: 7. The germline CDR1 and CDR2 sequences are SGHNT and YENEEA. Generation of bulk TCR libraries relied on previously described methods and listed TCR primers. TCRdb itself ran the PCR reads through MiXCR, one entry per CDR3 protein. Among about 510,000 distinct CDR3 sequences listed, about 21% were seen once. This clonotype appeared a few times. Its antigen is still unknown.

The receptor was isolated from a human donor in good health. Some libraries in this study had Jurkat cell RNA spiked in. Sequencing input: naive CD8+ T cells from blood, with Jurkat cell RNA spiked in. Sample subset: FACS-sorted CD8+CD4-CCR7+CD45RA+ naive T cells. The V and J genes are TRBV11-3 and TRBJ2-2, with 13 bases lining up with TRBD2. The CDR3 protein is CASSERTSGSYGELFF. The CDR3 nucleotides are TGTGCCAGCAGCGAGAGGACTAGCGGGAGTTACGGGGAGCTGTTTTTT.